This T cell receptor (beta chain) was found in a study of cytomegalovirus exposure and HLA in healthy donors. TCRdb's table, derived via immunoSEQ multiplex PCR, lists solely in-frame clones and lacks some. The data contain 110,000 to 150,000 clones, 94% of them singletons. Germline CDR1 MGHRA, CDR2 YSYEKL. V was pared by 0 bases and J by 2 bases, with 5 bases of the junction left unmatched. This CDR3 region has 16 residues. The sequencing sample was made of PBMCs. J is TRBJ2-7 and V is TRBV4-1; 9 bases are a match to TRBD2. This TCR came from a young man in good health and CMV-seropositive. CDR3 DNA sequence: TGCGCCAGCAGCCAAGATTGGGGACTAGCCACCTACGAGCAGTACTTC. Amino acid sequence: CASSQDWGLATYEQYF.